Presented here are 22 T cell receptor beta chains from one specimen sequenced in a study of T cells in Graves' hyperthyroidism and ophthalmopathy. TCR beta CDR3 region amplification was performed from RNA transcripts. First-round RT-PCR of the TCR CDR3 relied on the HTBI primer set. TCRdb fed the multiplex PCR reads into MiXCR, producing one record per CDR3 protein. The table shows around 600,000 distinct CDR3 sequences, with 15% to 19% occurring only once. The sample consisted of blood. Source of these receptors: a woman aged 25 to 39 with Graves' hyperthyroidism.

V and J are TRBV18 and TRBJ2-1; 9 nucleotides match TRBD2. This CDR3 contains 16 residues. Unmatched junction bases numbered 17, after V lost 5 bases and J lost 12 bases. CDR1 is KGHSH and CDR2 is LQKENI in the germline V gene. The CDR3 protein is CASSESSGRTFRGQFF. The CDR3 DNA reads TGTGCCAGCTCAGAATCCAGCGGGAGGACCTTCCGGGGGCAGTTCTTC.

The sample holds many counts of this clonotype. The chain couples TRBV7-9 to TRBJ2-3; TRBD2 aligns across 7 bases. The germline V gene encodes CDR1 SEHNR and CDR2 FQNEAQ (reference sequence). The CDR3 spans 16 residues. V dropped 2 bases and J dropped 2; count of bases not matched to a gene: 7. CDR3 in DNA: TGTGCCAGCAGCTTAAGGCTAGCGGAAAACACAGATACGCAGTATTTT. It encodes CASSLRLAENTDTQYF.

This clonotype was seen many times. CDR3 in amino acids: CSAILEAEGEQYF. The DNA of the CDR3 is TGCAGTGCTATTCTTGAAGCCGAAGGCGAGCAGTACTTC. The genes are TRBV20-1 and TRBJ2-7, with D unresolved. V was cut by 4 bases and J by 6 bases, with 16 bases left in between. The germline V gene encodes CDR1 DFQATT and CDR2 SNEGSKA (reference sequence). CDR3 size: 13 residues.

This clonotype was detected a few times. The chain uses TRBV27 and TRBJ2-1, with D tentatively TRBD1 (7 bases). Trimming pared 5 bases from V and 7 bases from J, leaving 15 bases between. This CDR3 comprises 14 residues. CDR1 is MNHEY and CDR2 is SMNVEV in the germline V gene (reference sequence). The CDR3 reads CASSAGTVENEQFF. Written as DNA, the CDR3 is TGTGCCAGCAGTGCGGGGACAGTAGAAAATGAGCAGTTCTTC.

This chain joins TRBV6-1 and TRBJ2-2; 9 nucleotides align to TRBD1. The J segment lost 7 bases and the V segment lost 8 bases, leaving 5 bases of the junction unmatched. Looked up from germline, CDR1 is MNHNS and CDR2 is SASEGT. This CDR3 comprises 13 residues. CDR3 loop: CASGTGNRGELFF. For the CDR3, the DNA is TGTGCCAGCGGGACAGGGAACCGCGGGGAGCTGTTTTTT.

There are a few counts of this clonotype. The V gene is TRBV18, the J gene TRBJ1-2; a weak D match, TRBD1 (5 bases). V lost 3 bases and J 4 bases, leaving 15 bases between the germline ends. This CDR3 spans 15 amino acids. Per the germline V gene, CDR1 is KGHSH and CDR2 is LQKENI. The CDR3 loop reads CASSPPIDSFYGYTF. The DNA for the CDR3 is TGTGCCAGCTCACCCCCCATCGACAGCTTCTATGGCTACACCTTC.

The chain combines TRBV20-1 with TRBJ2-1; 10 nucleotides agree with TRBD2. The CDR3 spans 15 residues. V was pared by 1 base and J by 2 bases, with 2 bases of the junction left unmatched. Germline CDR1 is DFQATT and CDR2 is SNEGSKA (reference sequence). Here the CDR3 reads CSARVGTSAYNEQFF. CDR3 bases: TGCAGTGCTAGAGTTGGGACTAGCGCCTACAATGAGCAGTTCTTC.

This clonotype appeared a few times. The chain recombines TRBV7-9 with TRBJ2-2; D remains ambiguous. In germline, CDR1 is SEHNR, CDR2 FQNEAQ (reference sequence). This CDR3 is built from 14 residues. The V gene lost 1 base and the J gene lost 2 bases, with 5 bases spanning the gap. CDR3 coding DNA: TGTGCCAGCAGCTTAGACAAAAACACCGGGGAGCTGTTTTTT. It yields the protein CASSLDKNTGELFF. Combining the CDR3 with reference TRBV7-9 and TRBJ2-2 gives the whole variable domain DTGVSQNPRHKITKRGQNVTFRCDPISEHNRLYWYRQTLGQGPEFLTYFQNEAQLEKSRLLSDRFSAERPKGSFSTLEIQRTEQGDSAMYLCASSLDKNTGELFFGEGSRLTVL.

This clonotype has more than one count but fewer than ten. This chain joins TRBV28 and TRBJ2-7, with TRBD2 matching 9 bases. This CDR3 comprises 13 residues. Germline lookup yields CDR1 MDHEN and CDR2 SYDVKM. With 8 bases clipped from V and 2 bases from J, the junction kept 4 bases outside the gene matches. For the CDR3, the DNA is TGTGCCAGCGCTAGCGGGGAGCCCTACGAGCAGTACTTC. Its translation is CASASGEPYEQYF.

As for this clonotype: A much larger clone differs by one base, so this may be a read error. The rearrangement joins TRBV14 to TRBJ2-1, with 9 bases identical to TRBD2. With V trimmed by 2 bases and J by 9 bases, 2 bases remained unmatched. The CDR3 has 13 amino acids. Germline CDR1 and CDR2: SGHDN and FVKESK. The CDR3 reads CASSQRGGGEQFF. In DNA form, the CDR3 reads TGTGCCAGCAGCCAACGCGGGGGGGGTGAGCAGTTCTTC.

The chain recombines TRBV20-1 with TRBJ2-3, with D perhaps matching TRBD1 (6 bases). Trimming pared 1 base from V and 4 bases from J, leaving 18 bases between. This CDR3 is built from 16 residues. The germline CDR1 and CDR2 sequences are DFQATT and SNEGSKA (reference sequence). In nucleotides, the CDR3 is TGCAGTGCTAGAGTCGTTCGACAGGCCCTCCCAGATACGCAGTATTTT. Protein sequence: CSARVVRQALPDTQYF.

This chain joins TRBV18 and TRBJ2-4; 8 bases agree with TRBD2. Germline V gene lookup returns CDR1 KGHSH and CDR2 LQKENI. There are 12 residues in the CDR3. Trimming cost V 3 bases and J 13 bases; bases outside gene matches: 5. CDR3 sequence: CASSPSGGRQYF. CDR3 sequence (DNA): TGTGCCAGCTCACCCAGCGGGGGAAGACAGTACTTC.

This clonotype was recorded at least ten times. The rearrangement links TRBV7-2 to TRBJ2-5; D is uncertain. This CDR3 comprises 13 residues. V was shortened by 6 bases and J by 7 bases, with 15 bases between the two germline ends. From germline, CDR1 is SGHTA and CDR2 FQGNSA. CDR3 nucleotide sequence: TGTGCCAGCAGTTCTGATCCTTCCGGGACCCAGTACTTC. The encoded protein is CASSSDPSGTQYF. The full variable domain, rest sourced from reference TRBV7-2 and TRBJ2-5, is GAGVSQSPSNKVTEKGKDVELRCDPISGHTALYWYRQSLGQGLEFLIYFQGNSAPDKSGLPSDRFSAERTGGSVSTLTIQRTQQEDSAVYLCASSSDPSGTQYFGPGTRLLVL.

This clonotype was detected many times. The chain combines TRBV20-1 with TRBJ1-3; no clear D gene. The CDR3 covers 15 residues. Germline-derived CDR1 and CDR2 are DFQATT and SNEGSKA (reference sequence). V was trimmed by 3 bases and J by 0 bases, leaving 12 bases between them. The CDR3 loop is CSASLQLVSGNTIYF. The CDR3 nucleotides read TGCAGTGCTAGCCTACAGCTTGTCTCTGGAAACACCATATATTTT.

The table lists this clonotype with many counts. The chain links TRBV2 to TRBJ1-1; TRBD1 is a possible D gene (6 bases). Germline loops: CDR1 SNHLY, CDR2 FYNNEI. Between the trimmed V and J ends, which lost 5 bases and 0 bases, there was a span of 10 bases. The CDR3 has 14 residues. Here the CDR3 DNA reads TGTGCCAGCAGTTTGGACAGAATGAACACTGAAGCTTTCTTT. It specifies CASSLDRMNTEAFF.

V gene TRBV5-1 combines with J gene TRBJ2-7; 8 bases align to TRBD2. V lost 0 bases to trimming and J lost 6 bases; unmatched junction nucleotides: 14. Per the germline V gene, CDR1 is SGHRS and CDR2 is YFSETQ. The CDR3 runs to 17 residues. CDR3 in amino acids: CASSLGGLGTYAGEQYF. DNA for the CDR3: TGCGCCAGCAGCTTGGGGGGACTAGGAACCTACGCGGGCGAGCAGTACTTC.

This chain uses TRBV5-1 with TRBJ1-2; 7 bases map to TRBD1. Germline V gene data show CDR1 as SGHRS and CDR2 as YFSETQ. CDR3 length equals 15 residues. V was clipped by 0 bases and J by 4 bases; unmatched bases: 6. The CDR3 nucleotides read TGCGCCAGCAGCTTGGGGGGACAGAGGGGCTATGGCTACACCTTC. Its protein product is CASSLGGQRGYGYTF.

In the case of this clonotype: A read error may produce the germline difference seen at one junction end. The chain joins TRBV7-3 to TRBJ2-1; D is perhaps TRBD2 (7 bases). The CDR3 is made up of 15 amino acids. Germline assignment: CDR1 SGHTA and CDR2 FQGTGA. CDR3 DNA: TGTGCCCGCAGCTTAACGGGGGGCGATGGGGTGGAGCAGTTCTTC. Protein sequence: CARSLTGGDGVEQFF. The complete variable domain, with remaining parts taken from reference TRBV7-3 and TRBJ2-1, reads GAGVSQTPSNKVTEKGKYVELRCDPISGHTALYWYRQSLGQGPEFLIYFQGTGAADDSGLPNDRFFAVRPEGSVSTLKIQRTERGDSAVYLCARSLTGGDGVEQFFGPGTRLTVL.

The rearrangement joins TRBV20-1 to TRBJ2-1, with a weak D call TRBD2 (5 bases). CDR1 is DFQATT, CDR2 SNEGSKA, per germline (reference sequence). V was shortened by 3 bases and J by 7 bases, with 19 bases between the two germline ends. The CDR3 loop spans 15 amino acids. CDR3 amino acids: CSARAPLRAPNEQFF. CDR3 DNA sequence: TGCAGTGCTAGGGCCCCGTTGCGGGCCCCGAATGAGCAGTTCTTC.

This clonotype was observed many times. Written as DNA, the CDR3 is TGTGCCAGCAACGTCCGCGGGGGGACCCAGTACTTC. This sequence encodes CASNVRGGTQYF. This chain links TRBV6-1 with TRBJ2-5; 7 bases are shared with TRBD2. Germline lookup yields CDR1 MNHNS and CDR2 SASEGT. Trimming removed 7 bases from V and 7 bases from J; junction bases left unmatched: 6. The CDR3 is made up of 12 amino acids.

This sequence joins TRBV29-1 and TRBJ2-1, with TRBD1 as a possible D gene (6 bases). Trimming took off 4 bases at V and 2 bases at J, with 12 bases between the two ends. The CDR3 totals 14 residues. Germline CDR1 and CDR2: SQVTM and ANQGSEA. The DNA of the CDR3 is TGCAGCGTTGTAAGGGGGAGTACCTACAATGAGCAGTTCTTC. Amino acids: CSVVRGSTYNEQFF.

CDR3 loop: CASSQAGGGSQFF. CDR3 coding DNA: TGCGCCAGCAGCCAAGCCGGCGGGGGAAGTCAGTTCTTC. The rearrangement uses TRBV4-3 and TRBJ2-1; TRBD2 agrees at 7 bases. Trimming removed 1 base from V and 13 bases from J; junction bases left unmatched: 7. This CDR3 is 13 amino acids long. Germline CDR1 reads LGHNA; CDR2 reads YSLEER.